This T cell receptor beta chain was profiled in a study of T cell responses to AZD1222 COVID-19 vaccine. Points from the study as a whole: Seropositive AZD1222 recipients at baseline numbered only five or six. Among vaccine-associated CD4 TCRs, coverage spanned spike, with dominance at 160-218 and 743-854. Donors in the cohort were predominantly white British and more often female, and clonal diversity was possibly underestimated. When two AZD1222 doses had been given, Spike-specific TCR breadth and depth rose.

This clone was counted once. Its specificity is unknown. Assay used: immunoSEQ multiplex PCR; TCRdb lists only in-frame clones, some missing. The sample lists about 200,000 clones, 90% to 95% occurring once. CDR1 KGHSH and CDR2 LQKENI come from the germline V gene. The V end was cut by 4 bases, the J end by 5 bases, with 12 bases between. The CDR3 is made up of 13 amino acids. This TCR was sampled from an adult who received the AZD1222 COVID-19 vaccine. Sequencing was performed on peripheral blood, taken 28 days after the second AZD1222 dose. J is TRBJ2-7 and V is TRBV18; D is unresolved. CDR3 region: CASSLSMKDEQYF. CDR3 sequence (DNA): TGTGCCAGCTCACTTTCCATGAAGGACGAGCAGTACTTC.